A selection of T cell receptor beta chains follows, all from one sample in a study of CD8+ T cells in alopecia areata. TCRdb keeps only in-frame clones here, not all; method: immunoSEQ multiplex PCR. The sample lists fewer than 250,000 clones; around 60% were seen once. Material: CD4+ T cells sorted from blood, obtained at week 4, from a patient treated with tofacitinib. The receptors originated from a human donor with alopecia areata. The CDR3 runs from the conserved cysteine through the conserved F or W. A D gene is named only where the DNA matches it firmly. Size tells how often a clone was seen (once, few, many) or the class of an expanded clone, and some rows leave it out.

size	V	J	length	D	DNA	CDR3
-	TRBV30	TRBJ2-3	16	TRBD2	TGTGCCTGGAGTGTACCCGGGGGGGATTCCACAGATACGCAGTATTTT	CAWSVPGGDSTDTQYF
many	TRBV10-3	TRBJ1-4	15	-	TGTGCCATCAGTGGTGCCCGAGGAACTAATGAAAAACTGTTTTTT	CAISGARGTNEKLFF
-	TRBV29-1	TRBJ1-1	8	-	TGCAGCGTTGCGGAAGCTTTCTTT	CSVAEAFF
-	TRBV30	TRBJ1-2	15	-	TGTGCCTGGAGTGTACCAGGGAGACCCCTCTATGGCTACACCTTC	CAWSVPGRPLYGYTF
-	TRBV5-1	TRBJ1-2	15	-	TGCGCCAGCAGCTTGGGGGTTACCCCGGCGTATGGCTACACCTTC	CASSLGVTPAYGYTF
-	TRBV29-1	TRBJ1-2	13	TRBD1	TGCAGCGTAACAGGGGGGGACGGCTATGGCTACACCTTC	CSVTGGDGYGYTF
few	TRBV7-9	TRBJ2-7	11	-	TGTGCCAGCATCTTCCAGGGGGAGCAGTACTTC	CASIFQGEQYF
-	TRBV11-2	TRBJ1-2	14	TRBD1	TGTGCCAGCAGCTTGGGGACAGGGTCCGGTGGCTACACCTTC	CASSLGTGSGGYTF
-	TRBV11-2	TRBJ2-1	13	-	TGTGCCAGCAGCTTAGAGGCAGCCGGAAAGCAGTTCTTC	CASSLEAAGKQFF
-	TRBV29-1	TRBJ2-7	14	TRBD1	TGCAGCGTTGCGACAGGGTTCGTAGTACGCGAGCAGTACTTC	CSVATGFVVREQYF
-	TRBV11-2	TRBJ2-1	15	TRBD2	TGTGCCAGCAGCTCCGGGACTAGCGGAAGGGGGGAGCAGTTCTTC	CASSSGTSGRGEQFF
many	TRBV2	TRBJ1-2	14	TRBD1	TGTGCCAGCAGTGCCGGGACAGGGAACTATGGCTACACCTTC	CASSAGTGNYGYTF
-	TRBV6-6	TRBJ1-1	13	-	TGTGCCAGCAGACCCGGGGTGAACACTGAAGCTTTCTTT	CASRPGVNTEAFF
-	TRBV29-1	TRBJ2-7	12	-	TGCAGCGTTGTTAGGGGTCTGGGAGAGCAGTACTTC	CSVVRGLGEQYF
-	TRBV19	TRBJ2-3	15	TRBD2	TGTGCCAGTAGTATCGGAGTAGCGGGAACAGATACGCAGTATTTT	CASSIGVAGTDTQYF
-	TRBV10-3	TRBJ2-5	15	-	TGTGCCATCAGTGAACCGGTTAGGGGACAAGAGACCCAGTACTTC	CAISEPVRGQETQYF
-	TRBV2	TRBJ2-7	11	-	TGTGCCAGCAGGGTAACCTACGAGCAGTACTTC	CASRVTYEQYF
-	TRBV9	TRBJ2-7	15	TRBD1	TGTGCCAGCAGCGGGACAGGGCTACTGGGGGGCGAGCAGTACTTC	CASSGTGLLGGEQYF
-	TRBV30	TRBJ1-1	13	-	TGTGCCTGGAGTCGGACAGTGGACACTGAAGCTTTCTTT	CAWSRTVDTEAFF
few	TRBV25-1	TRBJ1-5	14	-	TGTGCCAGCAGTGAACCGGGTCCTGGGAAGCCCCAGCATTTT	CASSEPGPGKPQHF
-	TRBV11-2	TRBJ2-7	14	TRBD1	TGTGCCAGCAGCTTAGGGACAGGGGGCTACGAGCAGTACTTC	CASSLGTGGYEQYF
-	TRBV27	TRBJ1-1	13	-	TGTGCCAGCAGTGGCTTAAGGGGCACTGAAGCTTTCTTT	CASSGLRGTEAFF